This T cell receptor beta chain was sequenced during a study of shared clonotypes between healthy human individuals (dated by TCRdb to between 2020 and 2021). For the wider study: The cohort comprised a couple of women and three men aged 18 to 49 years. Per donor, three plates each were used for CD4 naive and CD4 memory, two for CD8 naive, and one for CD8 memory. The study deeply sequenced blood TCR repertoires of several healthy adults to estimate repertoire size and the extent of clonotype sharing between individuals. Libraries were prepared and TCR repertoires were sequenced by different laboratories using diverse techniques, in order to increase sequencing depth and limit assay-specific biases. Each donor's leukapheresis produced roughly between about 0.85 and 10 billion PBMCs.

What the research found in general, with its limitations: Higher generation probabilities were observed for clonotypes shared by all four sorted-subset donors than for non-shared clonotypes. Only blood was sampled, and tissue TCR repertoires likely differ from those in blood. Based on pairwise subsampling, the degree of clonotype sharing among donors was expected to be affected by sequencing depth. Sharing across several donors was observed for about 4.8% of naive CD4, less than 4% of naive CD8, over 2% of memory CD4, and around 0.4% of memory CD8 clonotypes. Incomplete sequencing was indicated by rarefaction of sorted-subset datasets, despite the large sequencing depth. Naive subsets generally had larger estimated clonotype richness than memory subsets did. The small number of donors limited the genetic and exposure-history diversity represented.

Details on this clone: It lacks a known antigen. Nothing much larger sits one base from this clone, and base qualities are not available. This same CDR3 is encoded by further DNA sequences in the sample.

There are 13 amino acids in the CDR3, from cysteine to phenylalanine inclusive. Here the CDR3 DNA is all that survives: 39 bases in frame from base 1. A distance of 7 bases separates the germline ends of V and J, which lose 2 bases and 2 bases respectively. Sequences MNHEY (CDR1) and SVGAGI (CDR2) are obtained from the germline V gene. CD8 naive samples were obtained by positive selection for CCR7 among CD45RO-negative cells, yielding a CD45RA+CCR7+ population from which TemRA cells were excluded. Donors were healthy HIV-negative adults with no recently reported acute infections or vaccinations. Every donor was a Caucasian adult living in Nashville, Tennessee, USA. After blood collection by leukapheresis, PBMCs were isolated using Ficoll-Histopaque density gradient centrifugation and then cryopreserved in the vapor phase of liquid nitrogen. Analytical flow cytometry was used to check the purity and quantity of each magnetically sorted T cell population. From each sorted fraction, genomic DNA was isolated and quantified by UV absorbance on a Nanodrop 2000c.

Using the deep immunoSEQ assay, multiplex PCR amplified TCR CDR3 regions from genomic DNA. Extracted genomic DNA from each cell subset was spread evenly across all wells of several immunoSEQ 96-well plates, with each plate serving as a replicate. Each replicate PCR for sorted subsets received about 220 ng genomic DNA, equal to roughly 30,000 T cell genomes. Purified libraries were measured with a Qubit 3.0 fluorometer, size-checked on a Bioanalyzer 2100, and measured again with the KAPA Library Quantification kit. Every immunoSEQ 96-well plate was sequenced on a separate single-read 150-cycle Illumina NextSeq 550 flow cell. The paper's data handling went like this. Because only junctional sequences without quality scores were contained in the immunoSEQ output, filtering matching that applied to full-length reads could not be performed. Sequences were annotated with PyIR, a Python wrapper for IgBLAST v1.9, using IMGT germline references to assign V/J genes and CDR3. Any read was removed if the V/J assignment was weak (E-value above 1e-6), the CDR3 was missing, or the read contained stop codons, out-of-frame junctions, or ambiguous translated residues. A V3J clonotype was defined by an identical inferred V gene, J gene, and CDR3 amino acid sequence. Percentage overlap between repertoires was calculated by dividing the number of shared unique clonotypes by the size of the smaller repertoire. RTK rarefaction, the Chao1 estimator, and Recon v2.1 estimates of unobserved clonotypes were used to assess repertoire richness. Generation probabilities for all TCRbeta clonotypes obtained by the gDNA method from four donors were computed using OLGA. What TCRdb holds here is the immuneACCESS table cut down to in-frame rearrangements. Part of the clones is not present; checked against another copy, under half of the missing clones reflect an unresolved V gene, and the others are unexplained. V and J calls and clone size are those listed in that table; D and trimming were worked out from the DNA. The sample records around 2,000,000 clones, 85% to 95% of which are singletons. The top ten constitute 0.9% to 1.3% of the sample.

Recombination connected TRBV6-5 to TRBJ2-7, with the D gene not clear enough to name. The sequence was obtained from a man younger than 35 in good health. Sequenced: naive CD8+ T cells sorted from blood. In light of the paper, this sample's cell subset or site label describes: CD45RA+CCR7+. The CDR3 corresponds to CASSYGQTYEQYF. Here is the DNA: TGTGCCAGCAGTTACGGGCAAACCTACGAGCAGTACTTC.